One sample yielded the 32 T cell receptor beta chains listed below, sequenced in a study of vaccination and CD4 T cells after COVID-19 (dated by TCRdb to the early 2020s). The treatment or condition label corresponds to: approximately 11-day PBMC culture with coronavirus spike peptide pools or control peptides (ViraFEST assay). CD4+ T cells from unexposed donors were collected before the COVID-19 pandemic (2011-2018). The library relied on PCR. The sequencer was an Illumina iSeq 100. TCR sequencing of DNA from cultured CD4+ T cells used the Oncomine TCR Beta short-read assay at the Johns Hopkins FTIC core. The QIAamp micro DNA kit was used to extract genomic DNA from the cultured CD4+ T cells. TCRdb's own reprocessing of the public reads used fastp at Q25 and MiXCR and kept productive beta chains. Rows merge per CDR3 protein into single entries with the most common DNA and genes. The sample table shows approximately 9,100 distinct CDR3 sequences, and over 30% are seen once. The ten most abundant clones make up about 20% of the sample.

No antigen is known for these receptors. Sequences were obtained from CD4+ T cells from blood, cultured in vitro. These receptors were taken from a human donor in good health.

J is TRBJ2-7 and V is TRBV28; 8 nucleotides line up with TRBD1. The CDR3 is made up of 15 amino acids. Germline V lookup: CDR1 MDHEN, CDR2 SYDVKM. V gave up 7 bases and J gave up 3 bases; unmatched junction bases: 11. CDR3 nucleotides: TGTGCCAGCATTCAGGCCGGGACAGGAAACTACGAGCAGTACTTC. Protein: CASIQAGTGNYEQYF.

The chain recombines TRBV7-2 with TRBJ1-1, with 8 nucleotides matching TRBD1. The trim removed 3 bases at V and 5 bases at J, leaving 11 bases unmatched. Germline assignment: CDR1 SGHTA and CDR2 FQGNSA. The CDR3 is 16 amino acids. CDR3 amino acids: CASSLEDRGWYTEAFF. Written as DNA, the CDR3 is TGTGCCAGCAGCTTGGAAGACAGGGGTTGGTATACTGAAGCTTTCTTT.

The chain has TRBV6-1 and TRBJ1-2; the D is unclear. Germline V gene sequence: CDR1 MNHNS, CDR2 SASEGT. Deletions cut 1 base from V and 2 bases from J, with 8 bases between. This CDR3 spans 14 amino acids. The chain's CDR3 is CASSEGAANYGYTF. The DNA of the CDR3 is TGTGCCAGCAGTGAAGGCGCGGCAAACTATGGCTACACCTTC.

The chain is built from TRBV19 and TRBJ2-7, with TRBD2 matching over 12 bases. CDR1 and CDR2 (germline): LNHDA, SQIVND (reference sequence). The CDR3 extends over 16 amino acids. V shed 5 bases, J shed 2 bases, and the junction held 7 bases outside the gene matches. The CDR3 DNA reads as TGTGCCAGTAGTTTGACTAGCGGGAGTAGTACCTACGAGCAGTACTTC. Translating it yields CASSLTSGSSTYEQYF.

This clonotype was seen only a few times. The chain is built from TRBV6-1 and TRBJ1-6; no clear D. The germline V and J ends were trimmed by 7 bases and 5 bases, with 9 bases remaining between them. The CDR3 has 13 amino acids. The germline V gene encodes CDR1 MNHNS and CDR2 SASEGT. The CDR3 nucleotides are TGTGCCAGCAAGGGAGAGAATAATTCACCCCTCCACTTT. Translating gives CASKGENNSPLHF.

The rearrangement links TRBV6-5 to TRBJ2-2; 9 bases match TRBD2. V dropped 0 bases and J dropped 5; count of bases not matched to a gene: 4. Germline values: CDR1 MNHEY, CDR2 SVGAGI. The CDR3 consists of 16 residues. The CDR3, as DNA: TGTGCCAGCAGTTACTCCGTAGCGGGAGTAACCGGGGAGCTGTTTTTT. It translates to CASSYSVAGVTGELFF.

V usage is TRBV30 and J usage is TRBJ2-7; D might be TRBD1 (5 bases). Germline V gene data show CDR1 as GTSNPN and CDR2 as SVGIG (reference sequence). This CDR3 has 13 residues. V lost 0 bases and J 5 bases, leaving 11 bases between the germline ends. CDR3 nucleotides: TGTGCCTGGAGTGTGGGGCAGCCCCACGAGCAGTACTTC. As protein: CAWSVGQPHEQYF. Variable domain in full (rest from reference TRBV30 and TRBJ2-7): SQTIHQWPATLVQPVGSPLSLECTVEGTSNPNLYWYRQAAGRGLQLLFYSVGIGQISSEVPQNLSASRPQDRQFILSSKKLLLSDSGFYLCAWSVGQPHEQYFGPGTRLTVT.

This clonotype was counted a few times. The rearrangement uses TRBV6-2 or TRBV6-3 and TRBJ2-1; a weak D match, TRBD2 (5 bases). CDR3 length equals 12 residues. CDR1 is MNHEY, CDR2 SVGEGT, per germline. V was trimmed by 0 bases and J by 12 bases, leaving 9 bases between them. The CDR3 is CASSYSSLAQFF. The CDR3 bases are TGTGCCAGCAGTTACTCCTCGCTAGCGCAGTTCTTC.

The J gene is TRBJ1-2, the V gene TRBV20-1, with D unclear. The V gene's germline CDR1 is DFQATT and CDR2 SNEGSKA (reference sequence). Trimming cost V 0 bases and J 3 bases, with 5 bases left between them. The CDR3 length is 12 residues. The CDR3 sequence is CSAREPDYGYTF. DNA for the CDR3: TGCAGTGCTAGAGAACCGGACTATGGCTACACCTTC.

This clonotype was detected once. This rearrangement joins TRBV15 to TRBJ2-1, with a possible D match to TRBD2 (5 bases). CDR3 size: 15 residues. Germline assignment: CDR1 LNHNV and CDR2 YYDKDF (reference sequence). Trimming took 0 bases from V and 10 from J, leaving 16 bases between them. The chain's CDR3 is CATSRDRASPREQFF. In DNA, the CDR3 is TGTGCCACCAGCAGAGATCGCGCTAGCCCTAGGGAGCAGTTCTTC. Full variable domain (outside the CDR3, taken from reference TRBV15 and TRBJ2-1): DAMVIQNPRYQVTQFGKPVTLSCSQTLNHNVMYWYQQKSSQAPKLLFHYYDKDFNNEADTPDNFQSRRPNTSFCFLDIRSPGLGDTAMYLCATSRDRASPREQFFGPGTRLTVL.

This clonotype showed up just a few times. V gene TRBV2 combines with J gene TRBJ2-7; D is possibly TRBD2 (6 bases). V lost 3 bases to trimming and J lost 6 bases, with 9 bases between them. This CDR3 has 12 residues. The germline V gene encodes CDR1 SNHLY and CDR2 FYNNEI. The CDR3 region is CASSEAGFEQYF. CDR3 in DNA: TGTGCCAGCAGTGAGGCGGGATTCGAGCAGTACTTC.

The J gene is TRBJ1-1, the V gene TRBV10-3, with a tentative D call TRBD1 (5 bases). The CDR3 is made up of 11 amino acids. The V gene lost 9 bases and the J gene lost 5 bases, with 10 bases spanning the gap. Germline assignment: CDR1 ENHRY and CDR2 SYGVKD. The CDR3 coding sequence is TGTGCCATTGGGGGAGGGACTGAAGCTTTCTTT. Translating gives CAIGGGTEAFF.

The chain recombines TRBV19 with TRBJ2-3; D might be TRBD1 or TRBD2, each matching 5 bases. Trimming cost V 6 bases and J 4 bases, with 17 bases left between them. CDR1 and CDR2 (germline): LNHDA, SQIVND (reference sequence). The CDR3 consists of 15 residues. The CDR3 DNA reads TGTGCCAGTAGCAGGGCCCGATGGGACGCAGATACGCAGTATTTT. The encoded protein is CASSRARWDADTQYF. The full variable domain, rest sourced from reference TRBV19 and TRBJ2-3, is DGGITQSPKYLFRKEGQNVTLSCEQNLNHDAMYWYRQDPGQGLRLIYYSQIVNDFQKGDIAEGYSVSREKKESFPLTVTSAQKNPTAFYLCASSRARWDADTQYFGPGTRLTVL.

The chain recombines TRBV6-1 with TRBJ1-2, with D possibly being TRBD1 (5 bases). Germline lookup yields CDR1 MNHNS and CDR2 SASEGT. The CDR3 covers 18 residues. V lost 5 bases to trimming and J lost 5 bases, with 27 bases between them. The DNA of the CDR3 is TGTGCCAGCAGTCGCCTTCGGGGGGAAGTTAGTTCCGGGTATGGCTACACCTTC. As protein: CASSRLRGEVSSGYGYTF.

This clonotype was detected a few times. This chain joins TRBV19 and TRBJ1-2; D ambiguous. This CDR3 has 14 amino acids. Germline V gene sequence: CDR1 LNHDA, CDR2 SQIVND (reference sequence). The ends were cut back, 5 bases at V and 1 base at J, with 11 bases in the middle. The CDR3 spells CASSPLRVNYGYTF. CDR3 sequence (DNA): TGTGCCAGTAGTCCCCTGAGGGTTAACTATGGCTACACCTTC.

This clonotype was detected once. This chain uses TRBV28 with TRBJ1-2; D not certain. The CDR3 is made up of 16 amino acids. CDR1 is MDHEN and CDR2 is SYDVKM in the germline V gene. The V end lost 3 bases, the J end lost 0 bases, and 14 bases lay between the germline ends. The CDR3 DNA follows: TGTGCCAGCAGTTTGTTTTGGCAGTTCGCTAACTATGGCTACACCTTC. Translating it yields CASSLFWQFANYGYTF.

The chain combines TRBV6-5 with TRBJ1-1; 7 positions agree with TRBD1. V shed 1 base and J 7 bases; nucleotides not matched to a gene: 3. CDR1 and CDR2 from the germline V gene are MNHEY and SVGAGI. The CDR3 is 13 residues long. The chain's CDR3 is CASSYLGQSEAFF. The CDR3 DNA is TGTGCCAGCAGTTACTTGGGACAGAGTGAAGCTTTCTTT.

This chain joins TRBV6-1 and TRBJ2-7; possible D gene TRBD1, 6 bases. CDR1 MNHNS and CDR2 SASEGT come from the germline V gene. This CDR3 has 13 amino acids. Trimming removed 6 bases at V and 2 bases at J, with 11 bases between. The CDR3 bases are TGTGCCAGCAGAACCGGGACACCCTACGAGCAGTACTTC. Amino acid sequence: CASRTGTPYEQYF.

The chain uses TRBV9 and TRBJ1-1, with D unclear. V was trimmed by 0 bases and J by 1 base, leaving 10 bases between them. The CDR3 sequence is 15 residues long. Looked up from germline, CDR1 is SGDLS and CDR2 is YYNGEE. The CDR3: CASSVGSLGNTEAFF. The CDR3 DNA sequence: TGTGCCAGCAGCGTAGGGAGCTTGGGGAACACTGAAGCTTTCTTT.

A few counts support this clonotype. CDR3 region: CASSPTPGLTTQYF. DNA of the CDR3: TGTGCCAGCAGCCCTACTCCGGGACTTACAACGCAGTATTTT. V gene TRBV7-2 combines with J gene TRBJ2-3, with D possibly being TRBD2 (6 bases). Germline loops: CDR1 SGHTA, CDR2 FQGNSA. The germline V and J ends were trimmed by 5 bases and 9 bases, with 18 bases remaining between them. There are 14 residues in the CDR3.

This clonotype was seen more than once but under ten times. The J gene is TRBJ1-1, the V gene TRBV6-1; D is ambiguous. Germline loops: CDR1 MNHNS, CDR2 SASEGT. CDR3 size: 13 residues. The V end was cut by 8 bases, the J end by 4 bases, with 14 bases between. CDR3: CASGGSFGTEAFF. The CDR3 DNA reads as TGTGCCAGCGGCGGGAGTTTTGGCACTGAAGCTTTCTTT.

The sample holds one count of this clonotype. V is TRBV27 and J is TRBJ2-7; possible D gene TRBD1, 6 bases. Trimming took 4 bases from V and 1 from J, leaving 17 bases between them. This CDR3 spans 16 amino acids. The germline V gene has CDR1 MNHEY and CDR2 SMNVEV (reference sequence). The DNA of the CDR3 is TGTGCCAGCAGTTCATTTTCCTTTACAGGGTCCTACGAGCAGTACTTC. Its translation: CASSSFSFTGSYEQYF.

The genes are TRBV10-3 and TRBJ2-2; 7 bases line up with TRBD2. V lost 5 bases to trimming and J lost 3 bases; unmatched junction nucleotides: 6. Germline lookup yields CDR1 ENHRY and CDR2 SYGVKD. The CDR3 is 15 amino acids. As DNA, the CDR3 is TGTGCCATCAGTCCACTGGGGGGGGACACCGGGGAGCTGTTTTTT. Its protein product is CAISPLGGDTGELFF.

The chain is built from TRBV6-5 and TRBJ2-7; the D is unclear. Trimming left V 0 bases short and J 1 base short, with 16 bases between. The CDR3 spans 17 residues. Germline loops: CDR1 MNHEY, CDR2 SVGAGI. This chain's CDR3 is CASSYSSKQEISYEQYF. In DNA, the CDR3 is TGTGCCAGCAGTTACTCGAGTAAGCAGGAGATATCCTACGAGCAGTACTTC.

In its sample, this clonotype was seen a few times. The genes are TRBV24-1 and TRBJ2-1, with 10 positions matching TRBD1. Germline assignment: CDR1 KGHDR and CDR2 SFDVKD. The CDR3 has 16 residues. Germline trimming cut 3 bases from V and 7 bases from J; bases unmatched to any gene: 8. The chain's CDR3 is CATSDPWDRGRNEQFF. In DNA, the CDR3 is TGTGCCACCAGTGATCCATGGGACAGGGGACGGAATGAGCAGTTCTTC.

In its sample, this clonotype was seen a few times. The J gene is TRBJ2-3, the V gene TRBV6-1, with TRBD1 matching over 10 bases. In germline, CDR1 is MNHNS, CDR2 SASEGT. J lost 4 bases, V lost 1 base, and 2 bases had no gene match. The CDR3 loop spans 15 amino acids. In nucleotides, the CDR3 is TGTGCCAGCAGTGAAGGGGGGACAGGGGCAGATACGCAGTATTTT. This encodes CASSEGGTGADTQYF.

The gene calls are TRBV19 and TRBJ2-7; the D call may be TRBD1 or TRBD2 (6 bases each). The CDR3 is 14 residues long. Germline CDR1 and CDR2: LNHDA and SQIVND (reference sequence). Trimming left V 5 bases short and J 0 bases short, with 11 bases between. CDR3 sequence: CASSWGAYSYEQYF. The CDR3 coding sequence is TGTGCCAGTAGTTGGGGGGCCTACTCCTACGAGCAGTACTTC.

This clonotype was found a few times. V and J are TRBV7-6 and TRBJ2-7; 11 positions agree with TRBD1. The trim removed 5 bases at V and 5 bases at J, leaving 11 bases unmatched. Looked up from germline, CDR1 is SGHVS and CDR2 is FNYEAQ. The CDR3 is 16 residues long. The CDR3 here is CASSQITGQGAHEQYF. CDR3 DNA sequence: TGTGCCAGCAGCCAAATCACAGGACAGGGGGCCCACGAGCAGTACTTC.

This clonotype appeared a few times. The rearrangement joins TRBV27 to TRBJ2-2; TRBD1 or TRBD2 may be the D gene (5 bases each). Germline values: CDR1 MNHEY, CDR2 SMNVEV (reference sequence). The CDR3 sequence is 15 residues long. V dropped 6 bases and J dropped 5 bases, with 16 bases sitting between them. CDR3 protein: CASSRGTPGTGELFF. The DNA for the CDR3 is TGTGCCAGCAGCCGAGGGACCCCGGGAACCGGGGAGCTGTTTTTT.

This chain links TRBV20-1 with TRBJ1-6; D call uncertain. The V end lost 3 bases, the J end lost 6 bases, and 15 bases lay between the germline ends. Germline values: CDR1 DFQATT, CDR2 SNEGSKA (reference sequence). The CDR3 runs to 15 residues. DNA for the CDR3: TGCAGTGCTAGTGAGGAGGGCTTGGTTAATTCACCCCTCCACTTT. Translated, it gives CSASEEGLVNSPLHF.

The J gene is TRBJ1-2, the V gene TRBV7-6; D is undetermined. V was cut by 5 bases and J by 0 bases, with 13 bases left in between. Germline CDR1 is SGHVS and CDR2 is FNYEAQ. There are 15 residues in the CDR3. In nucleotides, the CDR3 is TGTGCCAGCAGCCGCGGGCAAAACACTAACTATGGCTACACCTTC. Protein: CASSRGQNTNYGYTF.

This clonotype was seen more than once but under ten times. This chain connects TRBV24-1 to TRBJ2-7, with D perhaps TRBD1 (5 bases). The CDR3 spans 14 residues. The V end lost 6 bases, the J end lost 0 bases, and 11 bases lay between the germline ends. Germline V lookup: CDR1 KGHDR, CDR2 SFDVKD. The CDR3 protein is CATSRGKSSYEQYF. CDR3 DNA: TGTGCCACCAGTAGGGGCAAGAGCTCCTACGAGCAGTACTTC.